This TCR beta chain is from a study of blood T cell repertoires in COVID-19. The CDR3 runs 13 residues. The V end lost 2 bases, the J end lost 0 bases, and 5 bases lay between the germline ends. Germline V gene lookup returns CDR1 LGHDT and CDR2 YNNKEL (reference sequence). Clones were sequenced by immunoSEQ multiplex PCR, and TCRdb holds only the in-frame ones, with some missing. The sample lists about 160,000 clones, approximately 95% occurring once. The specimen was peripheral blood. The J gene is TRBJ2-7, the V gene TRBV3-1 (or the pseudogene TRBV3-2), with D unresolved. This receptor was taken from a woman aged 45 to 65 with acute or convalescent COVID-19. CDR3: CASSQTLSYEQYF. CDR3 coding DNA: TGTGCCAGCAGCCAAACTCTCTCCTACGAGCAGTACTTC.